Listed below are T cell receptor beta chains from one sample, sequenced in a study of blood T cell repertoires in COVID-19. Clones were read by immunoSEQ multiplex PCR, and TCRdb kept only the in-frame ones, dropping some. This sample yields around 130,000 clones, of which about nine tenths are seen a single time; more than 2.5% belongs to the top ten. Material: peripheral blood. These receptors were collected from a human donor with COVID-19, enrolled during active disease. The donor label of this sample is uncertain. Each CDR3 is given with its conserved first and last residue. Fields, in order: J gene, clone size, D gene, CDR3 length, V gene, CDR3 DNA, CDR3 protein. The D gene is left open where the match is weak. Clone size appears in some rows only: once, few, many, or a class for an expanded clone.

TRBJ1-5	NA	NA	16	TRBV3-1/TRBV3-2	TGTGCCAGCAGCCAAGGAACAACAGGCGCCCTACAGCCCCAGCATTTT	CASSQGTTGALQPQHF
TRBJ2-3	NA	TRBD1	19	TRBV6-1	TGTGCCAGCAGTGAAGCTAAGGGGGCCCTGGTTGTATGTATAGATACGCAGTATTTT	CASSEAKGALVVCIDTQYF
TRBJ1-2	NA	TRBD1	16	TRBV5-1	TGCGCCAGCAGCTTCTCGACAGGGGGAGCCTCCGGGGGCTACACCTTC	CASSFSTGGASGGYTF
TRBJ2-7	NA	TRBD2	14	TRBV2	TGTGCCAGCAGTCGACTAGCGGGATACTACGAGCAGTACTTC	CASSRLAGYYEQYF
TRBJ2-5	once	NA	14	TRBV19	TGTGCCAGTAGTACGAACGCTTGGCGGGAGACCCAGTACTTC	CASSTNAWRETQYF
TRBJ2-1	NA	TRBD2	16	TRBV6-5	TGTGCCAGCAGTTCACCACTAGCGGGGGGTATAGAAGAGCAGTTCTTC	CASSSPLAGGIEEQFF
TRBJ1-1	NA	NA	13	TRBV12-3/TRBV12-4	TGTGCCAGCAGTTGGGGCGGCAACACTGAAGCTTTCTTT	CASSWGGNTEAFF
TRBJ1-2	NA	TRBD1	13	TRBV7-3	TGTGCCAGCAGCTGGGGACAGCACTATGGCTACACCTTC	CASSWGQHYGYTF
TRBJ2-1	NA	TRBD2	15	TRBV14	TGTGCCAGCAGCCAAGTAGCGGGGGGATACAATGAGCAGTTCTTC	CASSQVAGGYNEQFF
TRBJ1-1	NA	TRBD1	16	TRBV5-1	TGCGCCAGCAGCTCGGAGACAGGGGCAGTGAACACTGAAGCTTTCTTT	CASSSETGAVNTEAFF
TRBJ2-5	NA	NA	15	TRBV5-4	TGTGCCAGCAGCTTGGGACAGAATGTCGGGGAGACCCAGTACTTC	CASSLGQNVGETQYF
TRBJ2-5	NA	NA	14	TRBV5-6	TGTGCCAGCAGGCGGTCGGGGTGGGTAGAGACCCAGTACTTC	CASRRSGWVETQYF
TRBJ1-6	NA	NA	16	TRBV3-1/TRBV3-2	TGTGCCAGCAGCCAACGGGACTCGGCCCCAAATTCACCCCTCCACTTT	CASSQRDSAPNSPLHF
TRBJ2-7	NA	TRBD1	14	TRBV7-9	TGTGCCAGCAGCTTAGATAACAGGGGGTACGAGCAGTACTTC	CASSLDNRGYEQYF
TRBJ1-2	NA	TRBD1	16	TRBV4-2	TGTGCCAGCAGCCAAGGAACAGGGGGCGTGGGAGAAGGCTACACCTTC	CASSQGTGGVGEGYTF
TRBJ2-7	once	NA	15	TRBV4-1	TGCGCCAGCAGCCCCGGGACCCAAGGGGGTTACGAGCAGTACTTC	CASSPGTQGGYEQYF
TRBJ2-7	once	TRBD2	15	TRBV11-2	TGTGCCAGCAGCTTAGATAAAGGACTAGCGAACGAGCAGTACTTC	CASSLDKGLANEQYF
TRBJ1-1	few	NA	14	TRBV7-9	TGTGCCGGAGAGGACATACTCATGAACACTGAAGCTTTCTTT	CAGEDILMNTEAFF
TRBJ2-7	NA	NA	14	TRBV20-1	TGCAGTGCTAGTATTGCGGGGGCAGCGTACGAGCAGTACTTC	CSASIAGAAYEQYF
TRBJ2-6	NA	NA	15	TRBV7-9	TGTGCCAGCAGACAGGATAACTCTGGGGCCAACGTCCTGACTTTC	CASRQDNSGANVLTF
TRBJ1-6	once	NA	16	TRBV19	TGTGCCAGTAGGAGGGACTACCTATCCTATAATTCACCCCTCCACTTT	CASRRDYLSYNSPLHF
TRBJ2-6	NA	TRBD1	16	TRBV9	TGTGCCAGCAGCGTAACACAGGGGTTAGGGGCCAACGTCCTGACTTTC	CASSVTQGLGANVLTF
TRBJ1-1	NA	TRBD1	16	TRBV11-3	TGTGCCAGCAGGTACGTGAGGGGGCAGGGGAACACTGAAGCTTTCTTT	CASRYVRGQGNTEAFF
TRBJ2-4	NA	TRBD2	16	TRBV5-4	TGTGCCAGCAGCTGGGGCCGGCGGGGGTCGGATAACATTCAGTACTTC	CASSWGRRGSDNIQYF
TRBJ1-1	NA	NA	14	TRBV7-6	TGTGCCAGCAGCTTTGGGCGAACGGGGACTGAAGCTTTCTTT	CASSFGRTGTEAFF
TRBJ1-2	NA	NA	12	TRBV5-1	TGCGCCAGCAGCTTGGTCCAGTATGGCTACACCTTC	CASSLVQYGYTF
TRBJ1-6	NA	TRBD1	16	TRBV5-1	TGCGCCAGCAGCTTATCACAGGGGCCGTATAATTCACCCCTCCACTTT	CASSLSQGPYNSPLHF
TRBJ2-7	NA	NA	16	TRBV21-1	TGTGCCAGCAGGAACCCCGGACAGGGTGTTGTCTACGAGCAGTACTTC	CASRNPGQGVVYEQYF
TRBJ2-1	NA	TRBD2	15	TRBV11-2	TGTGCCAGCAGCTTGGGGGGGACGGCCTACAATGAGCAGTTCTTC	CASSLGGTAYNEQFF
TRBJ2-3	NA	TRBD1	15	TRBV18	TGTGCCAGCTCAACTGGGACAGCTAGCACAGATACGCAGTATTTT	CASSTGTASTDTQYF
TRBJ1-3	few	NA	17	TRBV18	TGTGCCAGCTCACCAATTTCCACATTTGGCTCTGGAAACACCATATATTTT	CASSPISTFGSGNTIYF
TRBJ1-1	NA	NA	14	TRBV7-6	TGTGCCAGCAGCTTAGAGGCGGTGAACACTGAAGCTTTCTTT	CASSLEAVNTEAFF
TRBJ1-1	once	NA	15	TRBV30	TGTGCCTGGAGTGTAGTAGACAGAGTGAACACTGAAGCTTTCTTT	CAWSVVDRVNTEAFF
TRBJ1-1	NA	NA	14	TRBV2	TGTGCCAGCAGTGAATTCAGGGAACTCACTGAAGCTTTCTTT	CASSEFRELTEAFF
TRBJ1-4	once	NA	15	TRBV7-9	TGTGCCAGCAGCCCTCTGGAGGGGAGGGATGAAAAACTGTTTTTT	CASSPLEGRDEKLFF
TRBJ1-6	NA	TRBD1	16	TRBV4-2	TGTGCCAGCAGCCAAGAGGGACAGGGGTCGAATTCACCCCTCCACTTT	CASSQEGQGSNSPLHF
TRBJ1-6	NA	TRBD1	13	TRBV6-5	TGTGCCACTAAACAGGGGGTTAATTCACCCCTCCACTTT	CATKQGVNSPLHF
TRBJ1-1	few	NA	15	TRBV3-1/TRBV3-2	TGTGCCAGCAGCCCCAGGAGCCGGGGATCTCTAGAAGCTTTCTTT	CASSPRSRGSLEAFF
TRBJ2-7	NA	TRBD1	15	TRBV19	TGTGCCAGTAGCGGTGGACAGGGGATATTGAGGGAGCAGTACTTC	CASSGGQGILREQYF
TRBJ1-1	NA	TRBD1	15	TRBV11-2	TGTGCCAGCAGCCCTTCGACAGGGGGAGGGTCTGAAGCTTTCTTT	CASSPSTGGGSEAFF
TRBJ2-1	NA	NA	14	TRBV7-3	TGTGCCAGCAGCCCCCAGGGGCGGTACAATGAGCAGTTCTTC	CASSPQGRYNEQFF
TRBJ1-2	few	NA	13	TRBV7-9	TGTGCCAGCAGCCGTCAGGGTAACTATGGCTACACCTTC	CASSRQGNYGYTF
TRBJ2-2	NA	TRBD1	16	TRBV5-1	TGCGCCAGCAGCCTGCGGCTACAGGGGACAACCGGGGAGCTGTTTTTT	CASSLRLQGTTGELFF
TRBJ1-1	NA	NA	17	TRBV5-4	TGTGCCAGCAGCTTGGGCCCCCGGGGGGCTAGAGGCACTGAAGCTTTCTTT	CASSLGPRGARGTEAFF
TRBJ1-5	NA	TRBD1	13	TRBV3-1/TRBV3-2	TGTGCCAGCTCCGGGACAGGGGATCAGCCCCAGCATTTT	CASSGTGDQPQHF
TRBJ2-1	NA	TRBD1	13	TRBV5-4	TGTGCCAGCAGCAGCGACAGGGGAGGTGAGCAGTTCTTC	CASSSDRGGEQFF
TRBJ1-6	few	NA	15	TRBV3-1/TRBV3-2	TGTGCCAGCAGCTTAGGGACTGAAGGTACTTCACCCCTCCACTTT	CASSLGTEGTSPLHF
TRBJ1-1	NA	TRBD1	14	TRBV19	TGTGCCAGTAGTCTAGACAGGGGGAACACTGAAGCTTTCTTT	CASSLDRGNTEAFF
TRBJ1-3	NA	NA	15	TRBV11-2	TGTGCCAGCAGCTTCTCGGGGGTGACTGGAAACACCATATATTTT	CASSFSGVTGNTIYF
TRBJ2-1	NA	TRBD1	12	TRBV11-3	TGTGCCAGCAGCAGACAGGGGAGTGAGCAGTTCTTC	CASSRQGSEQFF
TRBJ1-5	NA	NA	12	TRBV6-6	TGTGCCAGCAGACCCGACTCGGGGCCCCAGCATTTT	CASRPDSGPQHF
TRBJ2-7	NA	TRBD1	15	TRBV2	TGTGCCAGCAATTCCGGGACAGCGGAAGGAACCGAGCAGTACTTC	CASNSGTAEGTEQYF
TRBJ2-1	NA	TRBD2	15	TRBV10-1	TGCGCCAGCAGTGATCGGCTAGCGGGCTTGAATGAGCAGTTCTTC	CASSDRLAGLNEQFF
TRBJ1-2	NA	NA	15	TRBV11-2	TGTGCCAGCAGCTTATCGTCGGGGAGCAACTATGGCTACACCTTC	CASSLSSGSNYGYTF
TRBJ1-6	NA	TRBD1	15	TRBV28	TGTGCCAGCAGTTTTGTGGACAGGGAGAATTCACCCCTCCACTTT	CASSFVDRENSPLHF
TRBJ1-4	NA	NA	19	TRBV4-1	TGCGCCAGCAGCCAAGCCCACCCTTCGAAGGGGGGGTGGGATGAAAAACTGTTTTTT	CASSQAHPSKGGWDEKLFF
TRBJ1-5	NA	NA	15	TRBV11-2	TGTGCCAGCAGCAAGGGAGGGACCGGCAATCAGCCCCAGCATTTT	CASSKGGTGNQPQHF
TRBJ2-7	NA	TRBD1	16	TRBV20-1	TGCAGTGCTAGTGACAGGGACATGTTGGGGACCTACGAGCAGTACTTC	CSASDRDMLGTYEQYF
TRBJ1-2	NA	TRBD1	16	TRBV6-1	TGTGCCAGCAGTGAAGGGACAGGGGGCGCGGGCTATGGCTACACCTTC	CASSEGTGGAGYGYTF